This T cell receptor beta chain is drawn from a study of T-cell memory formation after mild COVID-19. Between the trimmed V and J ends, which lost 0 bases and 8 bases, there was a span of 15 bases. Germline values: CDR1 SGHRS, CDR2 YFSETQ. CDR3 length equals 15 residues. This clonotype occurred many times. TCRdb called the 5' RACE reads again in MiXCR, with one record for every CDR3 protein. Among 250,000 to 300,000 distinct CDR3 sequences listed, 16% were seen once. This sequence was found in a man younger than 30 who had mild COVID-19 (a few samples of this study predate the infection). Cell type and time point are not known. What was sequenced was PBMCs or a T cell subset sorted from them (not recorded which). This chain links TRBV5-1 with TRBJ2-1, with unresolved D. CDR3 nucleotides: TGCGCCAGCAGCTTGGAGGAATCTGTCTTCCATGAGCAGTTCTTC. It translates to CASSLEESVFHEQFF.